This T cell receptor beta chain was recorded in a study of blood T cell repertoires in COVID-19. Study details: Sources were T cells, B-cell-depleted T cells, or PBMCs; the material itself was cDNA or gDNA.

Some clones are missing from TCRdb's copy, which holds only in-frame ones; the method was immunoSEQ multiplex PCR. This table has under 250,000 clones, approximately 86% appearing once. V gave up 5 bases and J gave up 1 base, with 11 bases separating them. The CDR3 runs 14 residues. Germline CDR1 reads KGHDR; CDR2 reads SFDVKD. Sequenced sample: peripheral blood. V is TRBV24-1 and J is TRBJ2-7; D is undetermined. The receptor's source is a woman aged 55 to 70 who had recovered from COVID-19. CDR3 amino acids: CATSGSGPSYEQYF. CDR3 nucleotide sequence: TGTGCCACCAGTGGGTCAGGTCCGTCCTACGAGCAGTACTTC.